This T cell receptor (beta chain) came from a study of OX40 agonist ivuxolimab in advanced cancers. Across the whole study: Ivuxolimab doses were 0.01, 0.1, 0.3, 1.5, 3 or 10 mg/kg every 2 weeks. Broader study findings: Compared with CD4+, CD8+ T cells on average had more expanded clones.

Profiling relied on immunoSEQ multiplex PCR, and the TCRdb table lists in-frame clones only, not all of them. The sample lists about 43,000 clones; more than 70% were seen once. The CDR3 length is 13 residues. Germline V CDR1 and CDR2: SGHNT, YENEEA. J gave up 3 bases and V 5 bases, and 4 bases lay outside the gene matches. Concerning this clone itself: The antigen remains unidentified.

This chain links TRBV11-3 with TRBJ2-7; 7 nucleotides match TRBD1. Specimen: CD4+ or CD8+ T cells sorted from blood, collected in a trial of the OX40 agonist ivuxolimab. This TCR derives from an adult with an advanced solid tumor such as melanoma, head and neck, liver or kidney cancer. The DNA of the CDR3 is TGTGCCAGCAGCAGACGGGACAGCTACGAGCAGTACTTC. Translation: CASSRRDSYEQYF.